These 27 T cell receptor beta chains originate from one sample sequenced in a study of blood T cell repertoires in COVID-19. The protocol was immunoSEQ multiplex PCR, while the TCRdb copy is restricted to in-frame clones and leaves out a portion. This sample carries 100,000 or so clones, less than 90% of them seen once, and the ten largest clones take approximately 2%. The sequenced sample was peripheral blood. These receptors all stem from a man between 70 and 80 years old with active or convalescent COVID-19.

The gene calls are TRBV29-1 and TRBJ1-1; D uncertain. This CDR3 contains 11 residues. The V gene lost 5 bases and the J gene lost 5 bases, with 9 bases spanning the gap. CDR1 and CDR2 (germline): SQVTM, ANQGSEA. Written as DNA, the CDR3 is TGCAGCGTTTCAAGGGAGACTGAAGCTTTCTTT. As protein: CSVSRETEAFF.

This clone was recorded a few times. The chain is built from TRBV4-1 and TRBJ1-3; maybe TRBD1 (5 bases). The CDR3 covers 16 residues. CDR1 and CDR2 (germline): MGHRA, YSYEKL. Trimming stripped 0 bases from V and 2 bases from J, with 11 bases between. In DNA form, the CDR3 reads TGCGCCAGCAGCCAAGAAGGGGCAGGGACTGGAAACACCATATATTTT. Translation: CASSQEGAGTGNTIYF.

V usage is TRBV28 and J usage is TRBJ2-5; 7 bases line up with TRBD2. Trimming took 8 bases from V and 5 from J; bases not matched to a gene: 20. Per germline, CDR1 MDHEN and CDR2 SYDVKM. The CDR3 is 17 amino acids. For the CDR3, the DNA is TGTGCCAGCCAGGAAGTGGAGCGGGGTCCAATTCGGGAGACCCAGTACTTC. It is translated as CASQEVERGPIRETQYF. The complete variable domain, with remaining parts taken from reference TRBV28 and TRBJ2-5, reads DVKVTQSSRYLVKRTGEKVFLECVQDMDHENMFWYRQDPGLGLRLIYFSYDVKMKEKGDIPEGYSVSREKKERFSLILESASTNQTSMYLCASQEVERGPIRETQYFGPGTRLLVL.

The chain joins TRBV3-1 (or the pseudogene TRBV3-2) to TRBJ2-7, with 9 bases that match TRBD2. The V and J ends lost 1 base and 0 bases, in that order; junction bases with no gene match: 4. This CDR3 comprises 16 residues. Germline CDR1 is LGHDT and CDR2 is YNNKEL (reference sequence). CDR3 bases: TGTGCCAGCAGCCAAGTAAGCGGGGGGCCCTCCTACGAGCAGTACTTC. It yields the protein CASSQVSGGPSYEQYF.

The rearrangement links TRBV21-1 to TRBJ2-7; whether TRBD1, the table's D call, matches the DNA was not checked. TRBV21-1 represents a pseudogene. The CDR3 consists of 15 residues. The DNA for the CDR3 is TGTGCCATCCCCAAGAGGGGGCGCATGCCCTACGAGCAGTACTTC. Its translation is CAIPKRGRMPYEQYF.

V is TRBV19 and J is TRBJ1-2; 9 nucleotides agree with TRBD1. CDR3 length: 14 amino acids. V trimming: 8 bases; J trimming: 3 bases; junction bases outside the gene matches: 7. Germline CDR1 and CDR2: LNHDA and SQIVND (reference sequence). CDR3 coding DNA: TGTGCCAGTCAAACAGGGGGCGGCGACTATGGCTACACCTTC. Translation gives CASQTGGGDYGYTF. Complete variable domain (other parts from reference TRBV19 and TRBJ1-2): DGGITQSPKYLFRKEGQNVTLSCEQNLNHDAMYWYRQDPGQGLRLIYYSQIVNDFQKGDIAEGYSVSREKKESFPLTVTSAQKNPTAFYLCASQTGGGDYGYTFGSGTRLTVV.

The rearrangement uses TRBV19 and TRBJ1-6; D call uncertain. CDR1 LNHDA and CDR2 SQIVND come from the germline V gene (reference sequence). Trimming removed 3 bases from V and 0 bases from J, with 15 bases in between. This CDR3 region has 18 residues. The CDR3 region is CASSMSGWEDSYNSPLHF. The CDR3 bases are TGTGCCAGTAGTATGTCTGGCTGGGAGGACTCCTATAATTCACCCCTCCACTTT.

This chain uses TRBV2 with TRBJ2-1, with 8 bases fitting TRBD1. The CDR3 has 14 amino acids. Trimming cost V 10 bases and J 4 bases; bases outside gene matches: 9. The germline gives CDR1 SNHLY, CDR2 FYNNEI. CDR3 region: CATLPRTGYNEQFF. CDR3 nucleotides: TGTGCCACCCTACCCAGGACAGGGTACAATGAGCAGTTCTTC.

The chain links TRBV2 to TRBJ1-4; D is possibly TRBD1 (6 bases). Trimming removed 7 bases at V and 5 bases at J, with 17 bases between. The CDR3 is 15 residues long. Germline V lookup: CDR1 SNHLY, CDR2 FYNNEI. CDR3 residues: CASNRQNRDNEKLFF. The CDR3 DNA reads as TGTGCCAGCAACCGTCAGAACAGGGACAATGAAAAACTGTTTTTT.

The genes are TRBV7-2 and TRBJ2-4; 8 nucleotides match TRBD2. This CDR3 region has 14 residues. The ends lost 1 base at V and 7 bases at J; junction bases unmatched: 3. Germline V gene lookup returns CDR1 SGHTA and CDR2 FQGNSA. CDR3 in amino acids: CASSLDGGANIQYF. The CDR3 DNA reads as TGTGCCAGCAGCTTAGACGGGGGGGCTAACATTCAGTACTTC.

This chain uses TRBV15 with TRBJ2-5; 7 nucleotides align to TRBD2. Germline V lookup: CDR1 LNHNV, CDR2 YYDKDF (reference sequence). The CDR3 extends over 15 amino acids. After removal of 3 bases from V and 5 bases from J, the junction contained 9 bases not matched to a gene. DNA for the CDR3: TGTGCCACCAGCAGCCCGGGGGGACTTCTGGAGACCCAGTACTTC. Translating gives CATSSPGGLLETQYF.

The chain employs TRBV21-1 and TRBJ2-1; the table's D call, TRBD1, was not checked against the DNA. TRBV21-1 counts as a pseudogene. This CDR3 has 14 residues. This CDR3 reads CASKGRGVYHEQFF. DNA for the CDR3: TGTGCCAGCAAGGGCAGGGGGGTATATCATGAGCAGTTCTTC.

V gene TRBV2 combines with J gene TRBJ1-4, with 10 bases fitting TRBD1. With V trimmed by 6 bases and J by 6 bases, 4 bases remained unmatched. The CDR3 covers 14 residues. Germline-derived CDR1 and CDR2 are SNHLY and FYNNEI. CDR3 sequence: CASRTGGVDEKLFF. The CDR3 nucleotides read TGTGCCAGCAGGACAGGGGGCGTAGATGAAAAACTGTTTTTT.

This chain joins TRBV7-2 and TRBJ2-2, with 8 bases matching TRBD1. There are 14 residues in the CDR3. V shed 3 bases, J shed 5 bases, and the junction held 2 bases outside the gene matches. Germline V gene lookup returns CDR1 SGHTA and CDR2 FQGNSA. DNA for the CDR3: TGTGCCAGCAGCTTCCAGGGGGCAACCGGGGAGCTGTTTTTT. Its translation is CASSFQGATGELFF.

The chain employs TRBV30 and TRBJ2-5, with no clear D. With 3 bases removed from V and 5 bases from J, the gap between germline ends came to 7 bases. Looked up from germline, CDR1 is GTSNPN and CDR2 is SVGIG (reference sequence). The CDR3 runs to 11 residues. The DNA for the CDR3 is TGTGCCTGGAGATTCTTCGAGACCCAGTACTTC. Its protein product is CAWRFFETQYF. Drawing the rest from reference TRBV30 and TRBJ2-5, the complete variable domain is SQTIHQWPATLVQPVGSPLSLECTVEGTSNPNLYWYRQAAGRGLQLLFYSVGIGQISSEVPQNLSASRPQDRQFILSSKKLLLSDSGFYLCAWRFFETQYFGPGTRLLVL.

This clone was seen more than once but under ten times. The chain employs TRBV19 and TRBJ2-2, with 7 positions matching TRBD1. The CDR3 extends over 16 amino acids. CDR1 and CDR2 from the germline V gene are LNHDA and SQIVND (reference sequence). The ends lost 4 bases at V and 9 bases at J; junction bases unmatched: 14. CDR3 sequence: CASSNLQGSKNRELFF. The CDR3 coding sequence is TGTGCCAGTAGTAACTTACAGGGGAGCAAGAATCGGGAGCTGTTTTTT.

This chain links TRBV11-1 with TRBJ2-3; 12 nucleotides align to TRBD1. V was pared by 6 bases and J by 5 bases, with 9 bases of the junction left unmatched. Germline CDR1 is SGHAT and CDR2 is FQDESV (reference sequence). The CDR3 extends over 16 amino acids. Written as DNA, the CDR3 is TGTGCCAGCAGTTCGGGACAGGGGGCCTCCAGAGATACGCAGTATTTT. It codes for CASSSGQGASRDTQYF. Using reference TRBV11-1 and TRBJ2-3 for the parts outside the CDR3, the full variable domain is EAEVAQSPRYKITEKSQAVAFWCDPISGHATLYWYRQILGQGPELLVQFQDESVVDDSQLPKDRFSAERLKGVDSTLKIQPAELGDSAMYLCASSSGQGASRDTQYFGPGTRLTVL.

The rearrangement joins TRBV3-1 (or the pseudogene TRBV3-2) to TRBJ2-1; no definite D call. V was pared by 0 bases and J by 4 bases, with 10 bases between. Germline V lookup: CDR1 LGHDT, CDR2 YNNKEL (reference sequence). This CDR3 is built from 15 residues. The CDR3 loop is CASSQDQKLYNEQFF. The CDR3 DNA is TGTGCCAGCAGCCAAGATCAAAAACTATACAATGAGCAGTTCTTC.

This clone came up a few times. The chain combines TRBV7-9 with TRBJ1-1; D may be TRBD1 (5 bases). V was pared by 7 bases and J by 1 base, with 16 bases between. The CDR3 length is 15 residues. Germline CDR1 reads SEHNR; CDR2 reads FQNEAQ (reference sequence). CDR3 in DNA: TGTGCCAGCACCCCTCGGATAGGGGCGAACACTGAAGCTTTCTTT. Amino acid sequence: CASTPRIGANTEAFF.

The V gene is TRBV7-6, the J gene TRBJ2-2, with 10 nucleotides matching TRBD2. The germline gives CDR1 SGHVS, CDR2 FNYEAQ. After removal of 5 bases from V and 1 base from J, the junction contained 1 base not matched to a gene. The CDR3 contains 15 residues. CDR3 region: CASSTSGVNTGELFF. Here the CDR3 DNA reads TGTGCCAGCAGCACTAGCGGGGTGAACACCGGGGAGCTGTTTTTT.

This clone was found once. This chain uses TRBV9 with TRBJ2-5; no reliable D call. This CDR3 spans 13 amino acids. Germline lookup yields CDR1 SGDLS and CDR2 YYNGEE. V lost 4 bases and J lost 3, with 10 bases in between. DNA for the CDR3: TGTGCCAGCAGCCCCGAGGCTGAAGAGACCCAGTACTTC. It codes for CASSPEAEETQYF.

As regards this clone: This CDR3 is also generated by other DNA sequences in the sample. CDR3 residues: CASSLRGGTNTEAFF. As DNA, the CDR3 is TGTGCCAGCAGCTTAAGGGGGGGCACGAACACTGAAGCTTTCTTT. The J gene is TRBJ1-1, the V gene TRBV7-3, with D possibly TRBD1 on 6 matching bases. This CDR3 comprises 15 residues. Per germline, CDR1 SGHTA and CDR2 FQGTGA. V was shortened by 1 base and J by 1 base, with 10 bases between the two germline ends.

The chain carries TRBV7-7 and TRBJ2-2, with 8 bases matching TRBD2. The CDR3 covers 15 residues. Germline CDR1 SSHAT, CDR2 FNYEAQ (reference sequence). The DNA of the CDR3 is TGTGCTAGCGGACGGGGGGGCTTGGACACCGGGGAGCTGTTTTTT. Amino acid sequence: CASGRGGLDTGELFF.

This clone is a singleton in its sample. The chain recombines TRBV18 with TRBJ2-1; tentative D call: TRBD1 (6 bases). This CDR3 comprises 17 residues. The germline CDR1 and CDR2 sequences are KGHSH and LQKENI. Trimming pared 2 bases from V and 0 bases from J, leaving 14 bases between. CDR3 in DNA: TGTGCCAGCTCACCATTCATCCAGGGGAGCTCCTACAATGAGCAGTTCTTC. Protein: CASSPFIQGSSYNEQFF. The whole variable domain, filled in from reference TRBV18 and TRBJ2-1, reads NAGVMQNPRHLVRRRGQEARLRCSPMKGHSHVYWYRQLPEEGLKFMVYLQKENIIDESGMPKERFSAEFPKEGPSILRIQQVVRGDSAAYFCASSPFIQGSSYNEQFFGPGTRLTVL.

The chain uses TRBV15 and TRBJ2-6; 7 positions agree with TRBD1. CDR1 and CDR2 from the germline V gene are LNHNV and YYDKDF (reference sequence). Unmatched junction bases numbered 9, after V lost 7 bases and J lost 0 bases. The CDR3 length is 17 residues. The CDR3 region has the DNA TGTGCCACCACCTTCCGGACAGGCAGCTCTGGGGCCAACGTCCTGACTTTC. This gives the protein CATTFRTGSSGANVLTF. Full variable domain (missing parts from reference TRBV15 and TRBJ2-6): DAMVIQNPRYQVTQFGKPVTLSCSQTLNHNVMYWYQQKSSQAPKLLFHYYDKDFNNEADTPDNFQSRRPNTSFCFLDIRSPGLGDTAMYLCATTFRTGSSGANVLTFGAGSRLTVL.

The chain uses TRBV6-1 and TRBJ1-2; TRBD1 agrees at 10 bases. The length of the CDR3 is 13 residues. The germline gives CDR1 MNHNS, CDR2 SASEGT. With 9 bases clipped from V and 6 bases from J, the junction kept 7 bases outside the gene matches. As DNA, the CDR3 is TGTGCCAGTCGACGACAGGGGGCGGATGGCTACACCTTC. Its translation: CASRRQGADGYTF.

The chain employs TRBV6-1 and TRBJ1-2; 10 bases are a match to TRBD1. In germline, CDR1 is MNHNS, CDR2 SASEGT. This CDR3 comprises 14 residues. V lost 2 bases, J lost 7 bases, and 4 bases stayed unmatched. The CDR3 loop is CASSESGTGVGYTF. The CDR3 DNA reads as TGTGCCAGCAGTGAATCCGGGACAGGGGTTGGCTACACCTTC.